This passage covers 26 T cell receptor beta chains from one sample sequenced in a study of blood T cell repertoires in COVID-19. Clones were sequenced by immunoSEQ multiplex PCR, and TCRdb holds only the in-frame ones, with some missing. Of some 140,000 clones listed, approximately 84% are singletons. Sequencing was carried out using PBMCs or T cells enriched from blood (not recorded which). The receptors shown here come from a man in his forties with acute COVID-19.

This clone has only one observation. The chain employs TRBV7-9 and TRBJ1-6; D unclear. Germline V gene lookup returns CDR1 SEHNR and CDR2 FQNEAQ (reference sequence). This CDR3 spans 12 amino acids. The ends were cut back, 4 bases at V and 11 bases at J, with 9 bases in the middle. DNA for the CDR3: TGTGCCAGCAGCTCACTAGAGGCACCCCTCCACTTT. Amino acid sequence: CASSSLEAPLHF.

The V and J genes are TRBV18 and TRBJ2-5; 7 bases are a match to TRBD2. CDR3 length equals 14 residues. The ends lost 2 bases at V and 4 bases at J; junction bases unmatched: 4. Looked up from germline, CDR1 is KGHSH and CDR2 is LQKENI. Here the CDR3 DNA reads TGTGCCAGCTCACCATCCGGGGGGATAGAGACCCAGTACTTC. Translated: CASSPSGGIETQYF.

This sequence joins TRBV5-1 and TRBJ1-5, with a tentative D call TRBD1 (5 bases). Germline assignment: CDR1 SGHRS and CDR2 YFSETQ. This CDR3 contains 15 residues. V lost 1 base and J 0 bases, leaving 8 bases between the germline ends. The CDR3 loop reads CASSLLGDSNQPQHF. The CDR3 nucleotides read TGCGCCAGCAGCTTGTTAGGGGATAGCAATCAGCCCCAGCATTTT. Full variable domain (outside the CDR3, taken from reference TRBV5-1 and TRBJ1-5): KAGVTQTPRYLIKTRGQQVTLSCSPISGHRSVSWYQQTPGQGLQFLFEYFSETQRNKGNFPGRFSGRQFSNSRSEMNVSTLELGDSALYLCASSLLGDSNQPQHFGDGTRLSIL.

J is TRBJ2-1 and V is TRBV7-9; D is perhaps TRBD2 (6 bases). Germline V CDR1 and CDR2: SEHNR, FQNEAQ (reference sequence). The CDR3 is 14 residues long. Deletions cut 3 bases from V and 6 bases from J, with 12 bases between. The CDR3: CASSFVGAGNEQFF. In DNA, the CDR3 is TGTGCCAGCAGCTTCGTGGGAGCGGGCAATGAGCAGTTCTTC. Based on the CDR3 plus reference TRBV7-9 and TRBJ2-1, the full variable domain is DTGVSQNPRHKITKRGQNVTFRCDPISEHNRLYWYRQTLGQGPEFLTYFQNEAQLEKSRLLSDRFSAERPKGSFSTLEIQRTEQGDSAMYLCASSFVGAGNEQFFGPGTRLTVL.

This chain connects TRBV24-1 to TRBJ1-5, with 8 bases that match TRBD1. The germline gives CDR1 KGHDR, CDR2 SFDVKD. V trimming: 11 bases; J trimming: 3 bases; junction bases outside the gene matches: 20. This CDR3 is 18 amino acids long. This CDR3 is CAISRQGKRWPNNQPQHF. The CDR3, as DNA: TGTGCCATTTCCCGACAGGGGAAGAGGTGGCCCAACAATCAGCCCCAGCATTTT.

This clone was seen once. This chain links TRBV19 with TRBJ1-1; the match to TRBD1 covers 7 bases. Germline trimming cut 7 bases from V and 6 bases from J; bases unmatched to any gene: 11. The CDR3 loop spans 14 amino acids. Germline lookup yields CDR1 LNHDA and CDR2 SQIVND (reference sequence). The CDR3 loop reads CASTPRQGRAEAFF. The DNA of the CDR3 is TGTGCCAGTACCCCAAGACAGGGTCGGGCTGAAGCTTTCTTT.

The V gene is TRBV10-3, the J gene TRBJ2-1; 12 nucleotides align to TRBD2. The CDR3 runs 17 residues. Unmatched junction bases numbered 9, after V lost 3 bases and J lost 6 bases. The V gene's germline CDR1 is ENHRY and CDR2 SYGVKD. CDR3 region: CAISETSGGRQSNEQFF. The CDR3 coding sequence is TGTGCCATCAGTGAAACTAGCGGGGGGCGACAGTCCAATGAGCAGTTCTTC.

The genes are TRBV7-8 and TRBJ2-1, with 11 bases aligning to TRBD1. CDR3 length: 16 residues. Looked up from germline, CDR1 is SGHVS and CDR2 is FQNEAQ. V lost 5 bases to trimming and J lost 3 bases; unmatched junction nucleotides: 6. CDR3 coding DNA: TGTGCCAGCAGCCCCCCAGGGACAGGGGGCTACAATGAGCAGTTCTTC. Amino acids: CASSPPGTGGYNEQFF.

J is TRBJ2-1 and V is TRBV4-2, with TRBD1 identical over 8 bases. The CDR3 is 14 amino acids. Unmatched junction bases numbered 6, after V lost 1 base and J lost 10 bases. Germline assignment: CDR1 LGHNA and CDR2 YNFKEQ. Here the CDR3 DNA reads TGTGCCAGCAGCCAAGGACAGGGGACGTTCGAGCAGTTCTTC. It yields the protein CASSQGQGTFEQFF.

There are a few counts of this clone. This sequence joins TRBV28 and TRBJ1-5, with a tentative D call TRBD1 (5 bases). Trimming removed 6 bases at V and 0 bases at J, with 18 bases between. The CDR3 sequence is 17 residues long. Germline V gives CDR1 MDHEN, CDR2 SYDVKM. Here the CDR3 DNA reads TGTGCCAGCAGCCTAGGGCAGGGAACTTATAGCAATCAGCCCCAGCATTTT. Protein product: CASSLGQGTYSNQPQHF.

This sequence joins TRBV21-1 and TRBJ2-1; the table's D call, TRBD2, was not checked against the DNA. TRBV21-1 is flagged as a pseudogene. There are 21 residues in the CDR3. The CDR3 sequence is CASSKYPYPRLAGKNYNEQFF. The DNA for the CDR3 is TGTGCCAGCAGCAAATACCCTTACCCCCGACTAGCGGGGAAAAATTACAATGAGCAGTTCTTC.

This chain links TRBV6-5 with TRBJ2-1; 12 bases agree with TRBD2. Per germline, CDR1 MNHEY and CDR2 SVGAGI. Losses at the gene ends were 6 bases for V and 3 bases for J; bases not matched to a gene: 3. CDR3 length equals 15 residues. Here the CDR3 reads CASRQLAGGYNEQFF. The CDR3, as DNA: TGTGCCAGCAGGCAACTAGCGGGAGGCTACAATGAGCAGTTCTTC.

This rearrangement joins TRBV19 to TRBJ1-4; D gene unclear. CDR3 length equals 15 residues. Trimming took off 3 bases at V and 3 bases at J, with 11 bases between the two ends. Germline assignment: CDR1 LNHDA and CDR2 SQIVND (reference sequence). The CDR3 loop reads CASSIQAGPNEKLFF. CDR3 nucleotides: TGTGCCAGTAGTATTCAGGCCGGCCCTAATGAAAAACTGTTTTTT.

The V call is TRBV28, the J call TRBJ2-7, with D perhaps matching TRBD2 (6 bases). The CDR3 consists of 23 residues. V lost 4 bases and J lost 4, with 41 bases in between. The germline gives CDR1 MDHEN, CDR2 SYDVKM. CDR3 DNA: TGTGCCAGCAGTTCGTACCGGGGGACTGGCCCTTCGTTTCGCCGGGCGAAGAGGTACGAGCAGTACTTC. Protein sequence: CASSSYRGTGPSFRRAKRYEQYF. The variable domain in full, with the rest retrieved from reference TRBV28 and TRBJ2-7, is DVKVTQSSRYLVKRTGEKVFLECVQDMDHENMFWYRQDPGLGLRLIYFSYDVKMKEKGDIPEGYSVSREKKERFSLILESASTNQTSMYLCASSSYRGTGPSFRRAKRYEQYFGPGTRLTVT.

J is TRBJ2-5 and V is TRBV28, with D possibly being TRBD2 (6 bases). Per the germline V gene, CDR1 is MDHEN and CDR2 is SYDVKM. The CDR3 sequence is 15 residues long. The V end was cut by 4 bases, the J end by 2 bases, with 14 bases between. CDR3 in DNA: TGTGCCAGCAGTTCTACGGGAGTAAATCAAGAGACCCAGTACTTC. Amino acid sequence: CASSSTGVNQETQYF.

The count of this clone is one. This sequence joins TRBV19 and TRBJ2-7; TRBD1 matches 7 bases. Trimming cost V 4 bases and J 3 bases; bases outside gene matches: 9. Looked up from germline, CDR1 is LNHDA and CDR2 is SQIVND (reference sequence). The CDR3 covers 15 residues. The CDR3 coding sequence is TGTGCCAGTAGTACCACGGGACAGATACTCTACGAGCAGTACTTC. It codes for CASSTTGQILYEQYF.

The chain couples TRBV7-8 to TRBJ2-5, with D perhaps matching TRBD2 (6 bases). This CDR3 has 16 residues. Germline values: CDR1 SGHVS, CDR2 FQNEAQ. V gave up 5 bases and J gave up 5 bases, with 21 bases separating them. In DNA, the CDR3 is TGTGCCAGCAGCCGAGGGCCAGGAAGGAGGGGTGAGACCCAGTACTTC. Protein sequence: CASSRGPGRRGETQYF.

In its sample, this clone was seen a few times. The chain carries TRBV5-1 and TRBJ2-2; TRBD1 might be the D (6 bases). V gave up 3 bases and J gave up 2 bases, with 20 bases separating them. From germline, CDR1 is SGHRS and CDR2 YFSETQ. CDR3 length equals 18 residues. The CDR3 nucleotides read TGCGCCAGCAGCTGGTGGGGGCAGGGCCTCGTTAACACCGGGGAGCTGTTTTTT. Protein sequence: CASSWWGQGLVNTGELFF.

V usage is TRBV27 and J usage is TRBJ2-5; 8 bases line up with TRBD2. The CDR3 covers 14 residues. The germline V gene has CDR1 MNHEY and CDR2 SMNVEV (reference sequence). V lost 5 bases and J lost 5; bases outside the gene matches: 7. The CDR3 DNA reads as TGTGCCAGCAGTCCGCGGGAGGCCGGGGAGACCCAGTACTTC. Residues: CASSPREAGETQYF.

V is TRBV29-1 and J is TRBJ2-1, with 7 bases that match TRBD2. The germline V gene encodes CDR1 SQVTM and CDR2 ANQGSEA. The CDR3 spans 16 residues. The ends lost 2 bases at V and 8 bases at J; junction bases unmatched: 15. The CDR3 region is CSVEPPAGDYRDEQFF. DNA of the CDR3: TGCAGCGTTGAACCACCCGCGGGGGACTACCGCGATGAGCAGTTCTTC.

The V gene is TRBV28, the J gene TRBJ1-2; 9 bases agree with TRBD1. Per germline, CDR1 MDHEN and CDR2 SYDVKM. V trimming: 10 bases; J trimming: 6 bases; junction bases outside the gene matches: 12. The CDR3 sequence is 14 residues long. CDR3 protein: CATLRQGVGNGYTF. CDR3 DNA sequence: TGTGCCACCCTACGACAGGGGGTAGGGAATGGCTACACCTTC.

This sequence joins TRBV24-1 and TRBJ2-2; 7 bases map to TRBD1. V was pared by 3 bases and J by 3 bases, with 3 bases of the junction left unmatched. The germline V gene has CDR1 KGHDR and CDR2 SFDVKD. The CDR3 spans 15 residues. In DNA form, the CDR3 reads TGTGCCACCAGTGATAGGGGGCTAGACACCGGGGAGCTGTTTTTT. Protein product: CATSDRGLDTGELFF.

This rearrangement joins TRBV4-3 to TRBJ1-4, with a tentative D call TRBD1 (5 bases). V lost 4 bases and J 7 bases, leaving 16 bases between the germline ends. Looked up from germline, CDR1 is LGHNA and CDR2 is YSLEER. This CDR3 is 15 amino acids long. The CDR3 nucleotides read TGCGCCAGCAGCCGGGCTCGGCAGGGTGGTGAAAAACTGTTTTTT. This sequence encodes CASSRARQGGEKLFF.

The J gene is TRBJ1-4, the V gene TRBV7-2; TRBD1 matches at 9 bases. Germline assignment: CDR1 SGHTA and CDR2 FQGNSA. The CDR3 has 15 residues. V trimming: 1 base; J trimming: 8 bases; junction bases outside the gene matches: 5. CDR3 amino acids: CASSLGTGVNEKLFF. The CDR3, as DNA: TGTGCCAGCAGCTTAGGGACAGGGGTTAACGAAAAACTGTTTTTT.

This sequence joins TRBV19 and TRBJ1-1, with no clear D. There are 12 residues in the CDR3. CDR1 is LNHDA and CDR2 is SQIVND in the germline V gene (reference sequence). Trimming removed 5 bases at V and 1 base at J, with 5 bases between. In DNA, the CDR3 is TGTGCCAGTAGTTCAGGGAACACTGAAGCTTTCTTT. As protein: CASSSGNTEAFF.

The V call is TRBV14, the J call TRBJ2-2; TRBD1 is a possible D gene (5 bases). V lost 4 bases and J 0 bases, leaving 6 bases between the germline ends. Germline V gene lookup returns CDR1 SGHDN and CDR2 FVKESK. There are 14 residues in the CDR3. CDR3 residues: CASSPRANTGELFF. For the CDR3, the DNA is TGTGCCAGCAGCCCCAGGGCGAACACCGGGGAGCTGTTTTTT.